This T cell receptor (beta chain) was sequenced during a study of CD8+CD57+ T cells in acquired aplastic anemia. The CDR3 is made up of 12 amino acids. Points on this clonotype: One junction end does not reproduce the germline sequence, and a read error may be involved.

Genomic DNA constituted the template upon which TCR beta VDJ and CDR3 profiling was performed. TCRdb redid the calling of the reads with MiXCR, one entry per CDR3 protein. The top ten hold approximately 3% of the sample, which has around 160,000 distinct CDR3 sequences, more than 45% seen once. The authors sequenced patients whose flow cytometry had shown CD8+CD57+ cell expansion. Each patient gave a blood sample that was collected before any therapy had been received. The TCR was taken from a human donor with aplastic anemia. Sequenced sample: sorted CD4+, CD8+, or CD8+CD57+ T cells (not recorded which) from PBMCs. The chain employs TRBV12-3 or TRBV12-4 and TRBJ2-5; the D gene is possibly TRBD2 (7 bases). In DNA, the CDR3 is TGTGCCAGCAGCTTCCGGGGGGACAAGACGCTCTTC. This sequence encodes CASSFRGDKTLF.